The 29 T cell receptor beta chains listed next were all sequenced from one sample in a study of blood T cells in healthy people across ages. A second PCR, run for about 6 to 11 cycles, used a sample-barcoded 5' primer plus a J-beta primer mix. TCRdb re-analysed the 5' RACE reads in MiXCR, keeping a single row per CDR3 protein. The sample holds around 1.7 million distinct CDR3 sequences, roughly 27% seen once. Sequencing was done on a sample of blood. The receptors come from a woman aged 25 to 45 in good health.

The chain is built from TRBV9 and TRBJ2-1, with 9 bases that match TRBD2. The V gene end was trimmed by 3 bases and the J gene end by 3 bases; junction bases not matched to a gene: 7. The CDR3 extends over 16 amino acids. Germline V lookup: CDR1 SGDLS, CDR2 YYNGEE. The CDR3 coding sequence is TGTGCCAGCAGCGCCCTTAGCGGGAGCCTCTACAATGAGCAGTTCTTC. It translates to CASSALSGSLYNEQFF. The complete variable domain, with remaining parts taken from reference TRBV9 and TRBJ2-1, reads DSGVTQTPKHLITATGQRVTLRCSPRSGDLSVYWYQQSLDQGLQFLIQYYNGEERAKGNILERFSAQQFPDLHSELNLSSLELGDSALYFCASSALSGSLYNEQFFGPGTRLTVL.

This clonotype was detected only a few times. The chain is built from TRBV5-5 and TRBJ1-6; 8 bases are shared with TRBD1. CDR3 length: 17 amino acids. V gave up 5 bases and J gave up 9 bases; unmatched junction bases: 16. Looked up from germline, CDR1 is SGHKS and CDR2 is YYEKEE (reference sequence). The CDR3 nucleotides are TGTGCCAGCAGAACGAAGGGCTTGGGGACAGGCGTTTCACCCCTCCACTTT. It encodes CASRTKGLGTGVSPLHF.

This clonotype was picked up one time. Just one base apart from a much larger clone, this may be a read error. V and J are TRBV4-1 and TRBJ2-1; weak D call: TRBD1 (6 bases). The CDR3 extends over 16 amino acids. V shed 0 bases and J shed 4 bases, with 13 bases lying between them. Germline V CDR1 and CDR2: MGHRA, YSYEKL. CDR3 DNA: TGCGCCAGCAGCCAAGAGAGAACTAGGGGGTACAATGAGCAGTTCTTC. Amino acid sequence: CASSQERTRGYNEQFF.

Only a few counts were recorded for this clonotype. The chain uses TRBV12-3 or TRBV12-4 and TRBJ2-3, with no clear D. The germline V and J ends were trimmed by 6 bases and 7 bases, with 14 bases remaining between them. This CDR3 is built from 13 residues. Written as DNA, the CDR3 is TGTGCCAGCAGCCGCCGTGGAGCCCATACGCAGTATTTT. This sequence encodes CASSRRGAHTQYF.

This chain links TRBV20-1 with TRBJ2-5; TRBD1 matches 10 bases. Germline CDR1 reads DFQATT; CDR2 reads SNEGSKA (reference sequence). V shed 5 bases and J 3 bases; nucleotides not matched to a gene: 6. The CDR3 has 14 amino acids. The CDR3 nucleotides read TGCAGTGCTGCGGACAGGGGGTTGGAAGAGACCCAGTACTTC. It encodes CSAADRGLEETQYF.

The chain combines TRBV2 with TRBJ1-5; TRBD1 is a possible D gene (5 bases). The CDR3 loop spans 14 amino acids. CDR1 and CDR2 (germline): SNHLY, FYNNEI. V was trimmed by 2 bases and J by 3 bases, leaving 8 bases between them. The CDR3 is CASSERQNNQPQHF. The DNA of the CDR3 is TGTGCCAGCAGTGAAAGACAGAACAATCAGCCCCAGCATTTT.

The sample holds many counts of this clonotype. V is TRBV2 and J is TRBJ2-3; D ambiguous. Germline CDR1 SNHLY, CDR2 FYNNEI. The V and J ends lost 6 bases and 4 bases respectively, with 5 bases between them. This CDR3 contains 11 residues. CDR3 residues: CASRIADTQYF. CDR3 nucleotides: TGTGCCAGCAGGATAGCAGATACGCAGTATTTT.

This clonotype showed up just a few times. The chain combines TRBV3-1 with TRBJ2-7; the D gene is possibly TRBD2 (6 bases). CDR1 and CDR2 (germline): LGHDT, YNNKEL (reference sequence). The CDR3 sequence is 12 residues long. V lost 1 base and J lost 9, with 10 bases in between. The CDR3 coding sequence is TGTGCCAGCAGCCAAGGAGCGGGCGGGCAGTACTTC. Translating it yields CASSQGAGGQYF.

This clonotype was detected only a few times. The chain joins TRBV9 to TRBJ1-5, with D possibly matching TRBD1 (5 bases). The CDR3 totals 15 residues. Germline lookup yields CDR1 SGDLS and CDR2 YYNGEE. Trimming cost V 3 bases and J 2 bases, with 12 bases left between them. CDR3 nucleotides: TGTGCCAGCAGCGCAGGGAGTTTGGGCAATCAGCCCCAGCATTTT. This sequence encodes CASSAGSLGNQPQHF.

This clonotype showed up just a few times. The chain is built from TRBV20-1 and TRBJ2-7; 7 nucleotides match TRBD2. Germline lookup yields CDR1 DFQATT and CDR2 SNEGSKA (reference sequence). J lost 5 bases, V lost 6 bases, and 10 bases had no gene match. The CDR3 sequence is 13 residues long. The CDR3 bases are TGCAGTGCCCCGGTGGCGGGGGTGAACGAGCAGTACTTC. Encoded protein: CSAPVAGVNEQYF.

The chain carries TRBV5-5 and TRBJ2-1; D gene ambiguous. Trimming cost V 4 bases and J 4 bases, with 9 bases left between them. Looked up from germline, CDR1 is SGHKS and CDR2 is YYEKEE (reference sequence). This CDR3 is built from 13 residues. Here the CDR3 DNA reads TGTGCCAGCAGCCCTACCTGGTACAATGAGCAGTTCTTC. It encodes CASSPTWYNEQFF.

The chain carries TRBV5-1 and TRBJ1-2; the D gene is possibly TRBD1 (5 bases). This CDR3 contains 12 residues. The germline CDR1 and CDR2 sequences are SGHRS and YFSETQ. V was pared by 7 bases and J by 4 bases, with 11 bases between. The CDR3 protein is CASAQGVYGYTF. The CDR3 DNA reads as TGCGCCAGCGCGCAGGGTGTCTATGGCTACACCTTC.

The J gene is TRBJ2-5, the V gene TRBV3-1; D call uncertain. TRBJ2-7 matches the DNA end more closely, so the J call is doubtful. The CDR3 contains 14 residues. Germline CDR1 is LGHDT and CDR2 is YNNKEL (reference sequence). The CDR3 DNA reads TGTGCCAGCAGCCAAAGGCAGCCCCCGGGCGAGCAGTACTTC. Protein sequence: CASSQRQPPGEQYF.

The chain recombines TRBV3-1 with TRBJ2-5; 9 bases match TRBD2. The CDR3 totals 15 residues. Germline CDR1 is LGHDT and CDR2 is YNNKEL (reference sequence). The J segment lost 11 bases and the V segment lost 0 bases, leaving 10 bases of the junction unmatched. CDR3 region: CASSQDGAGGTEQYF. CDR3 coding DNA: TGTGCCAGCAGCCAAGATGGAGCGGGGGGCACTGAGCAGTACTTC.

The J gene is TRBJ1-3, the V gene TRBV5-1; 10 nucleotides agree with TRBD1. This CDR3 comprises 17 residues. Germline V gene sequence: CDR1 SGHRS, CDR2 YFSETQ. V was clipped by 1 base and J by 4 bases; unmatched bases: 8. CDR3 DNA sequence: TGCGCCAGCAGCTTGAATCGACAGGGGGCGGAAGGAAACACCATATATTTT. Amino acids: CASSLNRQGAEGNTIYF.

This chain connects TRBV3-1 to TRBJ2-3; D gene uncertain. The CDR3 has 14 residues. Germline V gene data show CDR1 as LGHDT and CDR2 as YNNKEL (reference sequence). Between the trimmed V and J ends, which lost 3 bases and 6 bases, there was a span of 13 bases. The CDR3 loop is CASSHGRPLDTQYF. CDR3 nucleotides: TGTGCCAGCAGCCACGGGCGCCCCCTGGATACGCAGTATTTT.

Many counts were recorded for this clonotype. This chain uses TRBV7-2 with TRBJ2-7; D ambiguous. CDR1 and CDR2 (germline): SGHTA, FQGNSA. V lost 5 bases and J lost 3, with 8 bases in between. The CDR3 has 12 residues. The DNA for the CDR3 is TGTGCCAGCAGCGTATGGGGCTACGAGCAGTACTTC. Translating gives CASSVWGYEQYF.

V is TRBV20-1 and J is TRBJ1-1; D unresolved. This CDR3 comprises 10 residues. V gave up 6 bases and J gave up 6 bases, with 8 bases separating them. Per germline, CDR1 DFQATT and CDR2 SNEGSKA (reference sequence). The CDR3 DNA is TGCAGTGCCCGAGGTCCTGAAGCTTTCTTT. Protein product: CSARGPEAFF.

There are a few counts of this clonotype. The chain carries TRBV20-1 and TRBJ2-7; TRBD2 matches 14 bases. The CDR3 spans 15 residues. CDR1 is DFQATT, CDR2 SNEGSKA, per germline (reference sequence). Trimming removed 4 bases from V and 7 bases from J; junction bases left unmatched: 9. In nucleotides, the CDR3 is TGCAGTGCTACCGAGACTAGCGGGGGGGCGGGGGAGCAGTACTTC. This sequence encodes CSATETSGGAGEQYF.

The chain combines TRBV6-6 with TRBJ2-7; D not certain. This CDR3 is built from 14 residues. CDR1 is MNHNY and CDR2 is SVGAGI in the germline V gene (reference sequence). V dropped 2 bases and J dropped 3 bases, with 11 bases sitting between them. As DNA, the CDR3 is TGTGCCAGCAGTTACGGGAACCAGAACTACGAGCAGTACTTC. It encodes CASSYGNQNYEQYF.

The chain carries TRBV7-2 and TRBJ2-7; no firm D call. The end of the DNA aligns better with TRBJ2-5, so the J call may be wrong. CDR3 length: 17 amino acids. Germline CDR1 is SGHTA and CDR2 is FQGNSA. The CDR3 coding sequence is TGTGCCAGCAGCAAAGGGTGGGCCAGCACCGGTGAGCAGACCCAGTACTTC. Its translation: CASSKGWASTGEQTQYF.

The chain joins TRBV28 to TRBJ2-7; D is ambiguous. Trimming removed 5 bases at V and 6 bases at J, with 8 bases between. Germline assignment: CDR1 MDHEN and CDR2 SYDVKM. CDR3 length: 11 residues. The CDR3, as DNA: TGTGCCAGCAGTGCAGACTTCGAGCAGTACTTC. Amino acids: CASSADFEQYF. Using reference TRBV28 and TRBJ2-7 for the parts outside the CDR3, the full variable domain is DVKVTQSSRYLVKRTGEKVFLECVQDMDHENMFWYRQDPGLGLRLIYFSYDVKMKEKGDIPEGYSVSREKKERFSLILESASTNQTSMYLCASSADFEQYFGPGTRLTVT.

This clonotype was observed a handful of times. The junction departs from the called germline gene at one end, perhaps through a read error. The rearrangement joins TRBV7-6 to TRBJ2-4; D might be TRBD1 (6 bases). This CDR3 region has 16 residues. Germline V gene sequence: CDR1 SGHVS, CDR2 FNYEAQ. CDR3 nucleotides: TGTGCCAGCAGCCCCCGGGACACCATAGCCAAAAACATTCGGTACTTC. Residues: CASSPRDTIAKNIRYF.

The table lists this clonotype with a few counts. The rearrangement joins TRBV7-2 to TRBJ2-7, with 7 bases matching TRBD2. The germline V gene has CDR1 SGHTA and CDR2 FQGNSA. The CDR3 spans 15 residues. With 5 bases clipped from V and 4 bases from J, the junction kept 11 bases outside the gene matches. DNA of the CDR3: TGTGCCAGCAGCCGTCGCGGGGGACTTGGATACGAGCAGTACTTC. This gives the protein CASSRRGGLGYEQYF.

The chain uses TRBV2 and TRBJ1-5, with D possibly matching TRBD1 (6 bases). The V gene lost 0 bases and the J gene lost 3 bases, with 12 bases spanning the gap. The CDR3 is 16 residues long. Germline CDR1 is SNHLY and CDR2 is FYNNEI. CDR3 protein: CASSEAETGPNQPQHF. The CDR3 region has the DNA TGTGCCAGCAGTGAAGCCGAGACAGGACCCAATCAGCCCCAGCATTTT.

This clonotype was seen at least ten times. The chain joins TRBV7-3 to TRBJ2-7; a possible D gene is TRBD2 (5 bases). This CDR3 has 15 amino acids. V lost 2 bases and J 0 bases, leaving 11 bases between the germline ends. Germline loops: CDR1 SGHTA, CDR2 FQGTGA. In nucleotides, the CDR3 is TGTGCCAGCAGCTTAGATGTCCTAGCCTCCTACGAGCAGTACTTC. Amino acids: CASSLDVLASYEQYF.

As regards this clonotype: A junction boundary mismatches the germline segment, possibly from a read error. The rearrangement joins TRBV4-3 to TRBJ2-3, with 7 bases lining up with TRBD2. CDR1 is LGHNA and CDR2 is YSLEER in the germline V gene. The length of the CDR3 is 16 residues. The CDR3 sequence: CVSSQESAGFTDTQYF. In DNA, the CDR3 is TGCGTCAGCAGCCAAGAATCAGCGGGATTCACAGATACGCAGTATTTT.

The sample holds many counts of this clonotype. V and J are TRBV29-1 and TRBJ1-2; D is unclear. Germline V lookup: CDR1 SQVTM, CDR2 ANQGSEA. The CDR3 extends over 13 amino acids. Trimming removed 5 bases at V and 3 bases at J, with 13 bases between. The CDR3 DNA sequence: TGCAGCGTTCCACGTGGTAGTGACTATGGCTACACCTTC. This sequence encodes CSVPRGSDYGYTF.

Only a few counts were recorded for this clonotype. The chain uses TRBV6-5 and TRBJ2-1; a possible D gene is TRBD2 (7 bases). V lost 6 bases, J lost 6 bases, and 15 bases lay in between. Germline lookup yields CDR1 MNHEY and CDR2 SVGAGI. The CDR3 is 14 residues long. CDR3 sequence: CASRAGGAPNEQFF. The CDR3 coding sequence is TGTGCCAGCAGGGCTGGGGGGGCCCCCAATGAGCAGTTCTTC.